These 7 T cell receptor beta chains were sequenced from one sample in a study of cytomegalovirus exposure and HLA in healthy donors. PCR employed 60 Vbeta and 13 Jbeta primers. Some clones are missing from TCRdb's copy, which holds only in-frame ones; the method was immunoSEQ multiplex PCR. The sample has some 67,000 clones, around four fifths seen once. The sample consisted of PBMCs. The receptor source for this set is a man between 35 and 55 years old in good health and CMV-seronegative.

Worth noting for this clone: This specimen includes other DNA sequences encoding the same CDR3. This chain connects TRBV29-1 to TRBJ1-2; D unresolved. The germline V gene encodes CDR1 SQVTM and CDR2 ANQGSEA. The CDR3 has 15 amino acids. V shed 1 base and J shed 9 bases, with 21 bases lying between them. CDR3 protein: CSVEAELGLYISYTF. The CDR3 nucleotides are TGCAGCGTTGAAGCAGAATTAGGACTGTATATAAGCTACACCTTC.

The chain couples TRBV10-1 to TRBJ2-3; TRBD1 matches 9 bases. The V gene's germline CDR1 is WNHNN and CDR2 SYGVQD (reference sequence). The CDR3 loop spans 16 amino acids. J was trimmed by 3 bases and V by 0 bases; bases with no gene match: 4. CDR3 loop: CASSESGQGITDTQYF. The CDR3 DNA sequence: TGCGCCAGCAGTGAGTCGGGACAGGGCATTACAGATACGCAGTATTTT.

The chain combines TRBV4-1 with TRBJ2-2, with a possible D match to TRBD1 (6 bases). Trimming took 0 bases from V and 8 from J, leaving 10 bases between them. The CDR3 totals 14 residues. The germline V gene has CDR1 MGHRA and CDR2 YSYEKL. The CDR3 DNA sequence: TGCGCCAGCAGCCAAGAAAGGGGGATTGGGGAGCTGTTTTTT. Translation gives CASSQERGIGELFF.

The chain joins TRBV4-1 to TRBJ1-2, with 8 bases aligning to TRBD1. This CDR3 region has 18 residues. V was clipped by 1 base and J by 6 bases; unmatched bases: 16. CDR1 and CDR2 (germline): MGHRA, YSYEKL. CDR3 nucleotide sequence: TGCGCCAGCAGCCAAGCCCATAAATCCGGACAGGGCGGCGATGGCTACACCTTC. Its protein product is CASSQAHKSGQGGDGYTF.

Turning to this clone: This same CDR3 is encoded by further DNA sequences in the sample. This chain joins TRBV25-1 and TRBJ1-2; D gene unclear. The length of the CDR3 is 15 residues. Per germline, CDR1 MGHDK and CDR2 SYGVNS. Trimming stripped 3 bases from V and 4 bases from J, with 15 bases between. The CDR3 nucleotides are TGTGCCAGCAGTGACAGGAACGCGCTATTCTATGGCTACACCTTC. This gives the protein CASSDRNALFYGYTF.

The chain combines TRBV7-3 with TRBJ2-1, with TRBD2 matching 9 bases. The CDR3 extends over 15 amino acids. CDR1 and CDR2 from the germline V gene are SGHTA and FQGTGA. After removal of 5 bases from V and 7 bases from J, the junction contained 9 bases not matched to a gene. CDR3 DNA sequence: TGTGCCAGCAGCCCCCGAGCCGCGGGGGGGAATGAGCAGTTCTTC. Protein product: CASSPRAAGGNEQFF.

J is TRBJ2-5 and V is TRBV6-1; TRBD1 is a possible D gene (5 bases). Germline V gene sequence: CDR1 MNHNS, CDR2 SASEGT. The CDR3 sequence is 14 residues long. The V end lost 7 bases, the J end lost 0 bases, and 12 bases lay between the germline ends. The DNA for the CDR3 is TGTGCCAGCACCTCAGGACACCACCAAGAGACCCAGTACTTC. It translates to CASTSGHHQETQYF.